The clone carrying this TCR beta chain was picked up a small number of times. Antigen unknown. Libraries for TCRalpha and TCRbeta carried sample barcodes and unique molecular identifiers via 5'RACE. TCRdb re-called the 5' RACE reads through MiXCR, storing one row per CDR3 protein. The table records hundreds of thousands of distinct CDR3 sequences, approximately 15% of them present only once. The data originate from a study of T-cell memory formation after mild COVID-19. In germline, CDR1 is SGHDT, CDR2 YYEEEE. Trimming took 4 bases from V and 3 from J, leaving 19 bases between them. This CDR3 region has 16 residues. General study points: A balance of CD4 and CD8 characterized clones contracting day 15 to 85, whereas later expanders leaned CD4+. Within pre-infection memory, some responding clones were found, suggesting cross-reactive memory joined.

What was sequenced was PBMCs or a T cell subset sorted from them (not recorded which). The V gene is TRBV5-6, the J gene TRBJ2-5; possibly TRBD2 for D (6 bases). The receptor was isolated from an adult woman who had mild COVID-19 (a few samples of this study predate the infection). Cell type and time point are not known. CDR3 region: CASSRRETSREETQYF. The CDR3 DNA sequence: TGTGCCAGCAGCCGCCGGGAGACTAGTCGGGAAGAGACCCAGTACTTC.